The 14 T cell receptor beta chains reported below all come from one sample, sequenced in a study of a mutant IDH1 vaccine in newly diagnosed glioma. These receptors have no known antigen. The table came from immunoSEQ multiplex PCR; TCRdb's copy has only in-frame clones and leaves some out. Of about 44,000 clones listed, 81% are singletons. The time point here: week 35, safety follow-up. Vaccine doses each comprised 300 ug of mutant IDH1 20-mer peptide, with topical imiquimod. The source was PBMCs, collected from a glioma patient whose treatment included an IDH1 peptide vaccine. These receptors were obtained from a woman in her thirties or forties with glioma. Some clones in this sample may be carry-over from other donors' samples.

The CDR3 is CASSIEVSNTEAFF. CDR3 DNA sequence: TGTGCCAGTAGTATTGAGGTCTCGAACACTGAAGCTTTCTTT. V and J are TRBV19 and TRBJ1-1; D remains ambiguous. The CDR3 is made up of 14 amino acids. Looked up from germline, CDR1 is LNHDA and CDR2 is SQIVND (reference sequence). V was cut by 3 bases and J by 1 base, with 9 bases left in between.

The chain couples TRBV5-1 to TRBJ2-7, with 7 bases matching TRBD1. V lost 4 bases, J lost 4 bases, and 11 bases stayed unmatched. CDR3 length equals 15 residues. Per germline, CDR1 SGHRS and CDR2 YFSETQ. The chain's CDR3 is CASSPPRGSRYEQYF. The CDR3 nucleotides read TGCGCCAGCAGCCCCCCCAGGGGGTCGCGGTACGAGCAGTACTTC.

This rearrangement joins TRBV29-1 to TRBJ1-4; D gene unclear. This CDR3 comprises 12 residues. Looked up from germline, CDR1 is SQVTM and CDR2 is ANQGSEA. V lost 4 bases and J 7 bases, leaving 10 bases between the germline ends. The CDR3 region has the DNA TGCAGCGTTGGTTTATCGGGTGAAAAACTGTTTTTT. It encodes CSVGLSGEKLFF. Full variable domain (missing parts from reference TRBV29-1 and TRBJ1-4): SAVISQKPSRDICQRGTSLTIQCQVDSQVTMMFWYRQQPGQSLTLIATANQGSEATYESGFVIDKFPISRPNLTFSTLTVSNMSPEDSSIYLCSVGLSGEKLFFGSGTQLSVL.

This clone was seen a single time. The chain combines TRBV11-3 with TRBJ1-6; 9 bases are a match to TRBD1. Germline assignment: CDR1 SGHNT and CDR2 YENEEA. The CDR3 runs to 15 residues. V shed 5 bases, J shed 7 bases, and the junction held 6 bases outside the gene matches. This chain's CDR3 is CASSLGTGNNSPLHF. DNA of the CDR3: TGTGCCAGCAGCCTTGGGACAGGGAACAATTCACCCCTCCACTTT.

This clone was detected only a few times. J is TRBJ1-1 and V is TRBV13; 7 nucleotides agree with TRBD1. The CDR3 has 14 amino acids. Germline CDR1 and CDR2: PRHDT and FYEKMQ (reference sequence). Trimming cost V 9 bases and J 4 bases; bases outside gene matches: 11. Here the CDR3 DNA reads TGTGCCAGTCAAAAAGGGGGCTATGGCACTGAAGCTTTCTTT. Protein: CASQKGGYGTEAFF.

This clone appeared once. The chain employs TRBV5-4 and TRBJ1-2; 10 bases map to TRBD1. With V trimmed by 5 bases and J by 7 bases, 5 bases remained unmatched. The CDR3 runs 13 residues. Germline V CDR1 and CDR2: SGHNT, YYREEE (reference sequence). The CDR3 here is CASSLTGGGGYTF. The CDR3 nucleotides read TGTGCCAGCAGTTTGACAGGGGGCGGTGGCTACACCTTC.

In the case of this clone: This CDR3 is also generated by other DNA sequences in the sample. The chain has TRBV7-9 and TRBJ1-5, with D possibly TRBD1 on 6 matching bases. V lost 0 bases, J lost 4 bases, and 10 bases lay in between. This CDR3 has 15 amino acids. Looked up from germline, CDR1 is SEHNR and CDR2 is FQNEAQ (reference sequence). The CDR3 DNA sequence: TGTGCCAGCAGCTTAGCGCTAGGGGGAAATCAGCCCCAGCATTTT. It encodes CASSLALGGNQPQHF.

The gene calls are TRBV5-1 and TRBJ2-2; TRBD2 aligns across 9 bases. CDR3 length equals 17 residues. J was trimmed by 2 bases and V by 0 bases; bases with no gene match: 5. CDR1 and CDR2 from the germline V gene are SGHRS and YFSETQ. The CDR3 is CASSLAPSGDNTGELFF. The CDR3 region has the DNA TGCGCCAGCAGCTTGGCCCCTAGCGGGGATAACACCGGGGAGCTGTTTTTT.

This clone was picked up one time. The gene calls are TRBV5-4 and TRBJ2-4; 12 nucleotides agree with TRBD2. Per germline, CDR1 SGHNT and CDR2 YYREEE (reference sequence). The CDR3 runs to 16 residues. Trimming removed 4 bases from V and 7 bases from J; junction bases left unmatched: 9. CDR3 in amino acids: CASSQGGLAGGNIQYF. CDR3 nucleotide sequence: TGTGCCAGCAGCCAGGGGGGGCTAGCGGGAGGGAACATTCAGTACTTC. The entire variable domain, with the rest obtained from reference TRBV5-4 and TRBJ2-4, is as follows: ETGVTQSPTHLIKTRGQQVTLRCSSQSGHNTVSWYQQALGQGPQFIFQYYREEENGRGNFPPRFSGLQFPNYSSELNVNALELDDSALYLCASSQGGLAGGNIQYFGAGTRLSVL.

The chain joins TRBV29-1 to TRBJ1-2; D remains ambiguous. CDR1 is SQVTM, CDR2 ANQGSEA, per germline. The CDR3 runs 13 residues. Trimming pared 3 bases from V and 2 bases from J, leaving 10 bases between. The CDR3 nucleotides read TGCAGCGTTGACAGATTCGAGAACTATGGCTACACCTTC. Translation: CSVDRFENYGYTF.

This clone was found a few times. The gene calls are TRBV5-1 and TRBJ2-5; 9 nucleotides align to TRBD1. CDR1 is SGHRS, CDR2 YFSETQ, per germline. V shed 0 bases, J shed 11 bases, and the junction held 11 bases outside the gene matches. The CDR3 is made up of 15 amino acids. The CDR3 protein is CASSLGTDRGAVQYF. CDR3 DNA sequence: TGCGCCAGCAGCTTGGGGACGGACAGGGGTGCGGTGCAGTACTTC.

The rearrangement links TRBV7-2 to TRBJ1-2; D not certain. The CDR3 loop spans 13 amino acids. Per the germline V gene, CDR1 is SGHTA and CDR2 is FQGNSA. The V end was cut by 5 bases, the J end by 3 bases, with 10 bases between. DNA for the CDR3: TGTGCCAGCAGCCCAGACCCGGACTATGGCTACACCTTC. This translates into CASSPDPDYGYTF.

The chain carries TRBV6-1 and TRBJ2-5; D remains ambiguous. The CDR3 sequence is 13 residues long. With 4 bases removed from V and 5 bases from J, the gap between germline ends came to 11 bases. Germline V gives CDR1 MNHNS, CDR2 SASEGT. The DNA of the CDR3 is TGTGCCAGCAGTGCCGTGACAAGCGAGACCCAGTACTTC. This translates into CASSAVTSETQYF.

The chain carries TRBV7-2 and TRBJ1-4; D possibly corresponds to TRBD1 (5 bases). Germline CDR1 is SGHTA and CDR2 is FQGNSA. Trimming shortened V by 5 bases and J by 4 bases, and 11 bases separated the two germline ends. The CDR3 extends over 14 amino acids. CDR3 region: CASSKRTFNEKLFF. CDR3 in DNA: TGTGCCAGCAGCAAACGGACATTTAATGAAAAACTGTTTTTT.